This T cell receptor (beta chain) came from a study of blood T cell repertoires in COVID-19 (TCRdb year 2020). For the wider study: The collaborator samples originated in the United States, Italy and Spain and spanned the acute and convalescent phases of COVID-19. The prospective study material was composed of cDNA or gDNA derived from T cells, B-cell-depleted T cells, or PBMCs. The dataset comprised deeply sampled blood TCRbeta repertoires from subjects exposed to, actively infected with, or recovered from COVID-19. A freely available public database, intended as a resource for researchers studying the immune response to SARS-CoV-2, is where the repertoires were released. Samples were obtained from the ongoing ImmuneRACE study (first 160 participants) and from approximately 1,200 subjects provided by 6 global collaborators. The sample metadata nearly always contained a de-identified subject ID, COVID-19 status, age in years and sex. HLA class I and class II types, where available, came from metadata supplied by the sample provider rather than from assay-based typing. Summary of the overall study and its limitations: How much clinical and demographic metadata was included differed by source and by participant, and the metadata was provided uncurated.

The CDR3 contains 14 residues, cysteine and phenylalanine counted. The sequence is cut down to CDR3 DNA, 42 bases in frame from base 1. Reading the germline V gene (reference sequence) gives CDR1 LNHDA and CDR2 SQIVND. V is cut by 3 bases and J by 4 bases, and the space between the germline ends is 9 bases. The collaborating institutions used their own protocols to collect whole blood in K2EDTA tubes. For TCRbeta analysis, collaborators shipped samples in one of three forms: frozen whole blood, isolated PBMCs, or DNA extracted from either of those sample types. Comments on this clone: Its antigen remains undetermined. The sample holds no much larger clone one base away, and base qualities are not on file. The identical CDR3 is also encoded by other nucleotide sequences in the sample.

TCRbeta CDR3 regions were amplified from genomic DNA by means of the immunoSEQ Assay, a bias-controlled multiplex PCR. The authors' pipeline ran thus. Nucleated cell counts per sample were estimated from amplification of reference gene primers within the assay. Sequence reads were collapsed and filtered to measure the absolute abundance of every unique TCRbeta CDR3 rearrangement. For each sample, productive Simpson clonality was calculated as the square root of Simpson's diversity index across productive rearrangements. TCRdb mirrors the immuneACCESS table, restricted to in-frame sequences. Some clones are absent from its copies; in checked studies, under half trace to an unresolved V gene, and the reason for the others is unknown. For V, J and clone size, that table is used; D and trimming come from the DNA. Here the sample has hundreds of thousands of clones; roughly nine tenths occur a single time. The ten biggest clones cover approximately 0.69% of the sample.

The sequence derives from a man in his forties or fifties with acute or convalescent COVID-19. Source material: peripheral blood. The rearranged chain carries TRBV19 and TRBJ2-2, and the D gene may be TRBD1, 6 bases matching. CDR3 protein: CASSIQGSTGELFF. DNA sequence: TGTGCCAGTAGTATCCAGGGGTCCACCGGGGAGCTGTTTTTT.